This T cell receptor beta chain came from a study of cytomegalovirus exposure and HLA in healthy donors. The germline gives CDR1 MDHEN, CDR2 SYDVKM. This CDR3 has 15 amino acids. Between the trimmed V and J ends, which lost 4 bases and 1 base, there was a span of 11 bases. Comments on this clone: The antigen is not known.

This PCR relied on a set of 60 Vbeta primers and 13 Jbeta primers. Study processing details: The count from a later analysis was 65 million to 90 million unique TCR beta chains, some 10 million of them shared. The data were produced by immunoSEQ multiplex PCR, yet TCRdb's version contains in-frame clones alone and is incomplete. V and J calls and clone size follow that table, whereas D and trimming were derived from the DNA. The sample holds under 200,000 clones, around three quarters seen once. Study-level findings and limits: An analysis done earlier found most TCR beta V segments productive about 87% or about 30% of the time. CMV serostatus stood as the only immune exposure information on hand. Among TCR beta chains, those listed as cytomegalovirus-associated numbered over 150.

What was sequenced was PBMCs. This rearrangement joins TRBV28 to TRBJ1-5; D possibly corresponds to TRBD1 (5 bases). The receptor comes from a woman aged 40 to 50 in good health and CMV-seronegative. CDR3 nucleotide sequence: TGTGCCAGCAGTTCCTCCGGGGGGAGCAATCAGCCCCAGCATTTT. Its translation is CASSSSGGSNQPQHF.